The 11 T cell receptor beta chains reported below all come from one sample, sequenced in a study of T cells in localized non-small cell lung cancer. Libraries were prepared by immunoSEQ multiplex PCR; TCRdb keeps only in-frame clonotypes and omits some of them. The repertoire consists of around 1,200 clones, with about 23% occurring once and the leading ten covering about 14%. The sequencing used normal lung tissue next to the tumor, collected before any cancer treatment. The receptors stem from a woman aged 35 to 70 with stage I squamous cell lung carcinoma.

The rearrangement uses TRBV19 and TRBJ1-1; D remains unclear. This CDR3 contains 15 residues. V gave up 6 bases and J gave up 5 bases, with 19 bases separating them. Germline V gene data show CDR1 as LNHDA and CDR2 as SQIVND (reference sequence). The CDR3 DNA follows: TGTGCCAGTAGAATTAGGGTCGAGAGCGAAACTGAAGCTTTCTTT. This codes for CASRIRVESETEAFF.

V and J are TRBV25-1 and TRBJ2-4; D unclear. CDR1 is MGHDK and CDR2 is SYGVNS in the germline V gene. Trimming pared 3 bases from V and 7 bases from J, leaving 10 bases between. The CDR3 runs to 13 residues. CDR3 nucleotide sequence: TGTGCCAGCAGTGAGTCCATAACGAACATTCAGTACTTC. This encodes CASSESITNIQYF.

V gene TRBV19 combines with J gene TRBJ1-2; no clear D gene. Germline assignment: CDR1 LNHDA and CDR2 SQIVND (reference sequence). The germline V and J ends were trimmed by 0 bases and 0 bases, with 2 bases remaining between them. The CDR3 has 13 residues. For the CDR3, the DNA is TGTGCCAGTAGTATAGACACTAACTATGGCTACACCTTC. As protein: CASSIDTNYGYTF.

This clone has a handful of counts. The chain links TRBV11-3 to TRBJ1-1; no clear D. The CDR3 length is 16 residues. The V end lost 4 bases, the J end lost 6 bases, and 21 bases lay between the germline ends. CDR1 is SGHNT, CDR2 YENEEA, per germline. The CDR3 sequence: CASSYFHGTMDSEAFF. In nucleotides, the CDR3 is TGTGCCAGCAGCTATTTTCATGGTACCATGGACTCTGAAGCTTTCTTT.

This clone was counted a few times. J is TRBJ2-1 and V is TRBV11-3; TRBD2 matches 9 bases. With 1 base clipped from V and 7 bases from J, the junction kept 5 bases outside the gene matches. CDR3 length: 15 amino acids. From germline, CDR1 is SGHNT and CDR2 YENEEA. CDR3 residues: CASSLVAGGGNEQFF. The CDR3 region has the DNA TGTGCCAGCAGCTTAGTGGCGGGAGGGGGAAATGAGCAGTTCTTC.

The CDR3 DNA sequence: TGTGCCACCGGGACTAGCGGGAATCGAGAGACCCAGTACTTC. Its protein product is CATGTSGNRETQYF. The chain uses TRBV12-2 and TRBJ2-5; the table's TRBD2 call for D was not verified on the DNA. TRBV12-2 is termed a pseudogene. This CDR3 is 14 amino acids long.

The chain combines TRBV6-7 with TRBJ1-2; D call uncertain. TRBV6-7 is an open reading frame whose function is uncertain. The CDR3 has 11 residues. Trimming stripped 6 bases from V and 4 bases from J, with 6 bases between. The CDR3 nucleotides are TGTGCCAGCAGGGGAGGCTATGGCTACACCTTC. This translates into CASRGGYGYTF.

This clone has a handful of counts. The genes are TRBV15 and TRBJ2-1, with a possible D match to TRBD2 (5 bases). The CDR3 extends over 17 amino acids. Germline V gene data show CDR1 as LNHNV and CDR2 as YYDKDF (reference sequence). Trimming left V 5 bases short and J 1 base short, with 18 bases between. This CDR3 is CATSRRKRGRSYNEQFF. The CDR3 DNA is TGTGCCACCAGCCGGAGGAAACGGGGTCGATCCTACAATGAGCAGTTCTTC.

This clone is deemed large. In nucleotides, the CDR3 is TGTGCCAGCAGGGATCCAGGGTACTATGGCTACACCTTC. This gives the protein CASRDPGYYGYTF. The chain recombines TRBV6-8 with TRBJ1-2, with D maybe TRBD1 (5 bases). The CDR3 runs 13 residues. Germline values: CDR1 MNHGY, CDR2 SAAAGT. V was shortened by 6 bases and J by 3 bases, with 11 bases between the two germline ends.

V and J are TRBV19 and TRBJ2-1; TRBD2 aligns across 7 bases. The CDR3 sequence is 14 residues long. V gave up 6 bases and J gave up 0 bases; unmatched junction bases: 2. Germline CDR1 is LNHDA and CDR2 is SQIVND (reference sequence). CDR3 in amino acids: CASSRTSSYNEQFF. The CDR3 bases are TGTGCCAGTAGCCGGACTAGCTCCTACAATGAGCAGTTCTTC.

CDR3 bases: TGTGCCATCAGTGAGTCAGGGGCGGGAGTGAACAATGAGCAGTTCTTC. Its translation: CAISESGAGVNNEQFF. The chain links TRBV10-3 to TRBJ2-1, with 7 bases matching TRBD2. Germline V gives CDR1 ENHRY, CDR2 SYGVKD. The CDR3 length is 16 residues. J lost 5 bases, V lost 0 bases, and 7 bases had no gene match.